Listed here are 14 T cell receptor beta chains from one sample, sequenced in a study of response to subunit inactivated influenza vaccine. TCRdb independently ran MiXCR on the RT-PCR reads; one entry per CDR3 protein. The sample has fewer than 200,000 distinct CDR3 sequences, about 9% seen once. The material was non-naive T cells sorted from PBMCs, obtained on the day of vaccination. These TCRs come from a man aged 45 to 65 who received an inactivated influenza vaccine.

This chain joins TRBV28 and TRBJ1-5, with D possibly matching TRBD1 (5 bases). This CDR3 has 14 amino acids. Trimming removed 6 bases at V and 5 bases at J, with 14 bases between. Looked up from germline, CDR1 is MDHEN and CDR2 is SYDVKM. CDR3 coding DNA: TGTGCCAGCAGGGACACAGGAACCTATCAGCCCCAGCATTTT. As protein: CASRDTGTYQPQHF.

This clonotype was observed at least ten times. One end of the junction varies from germline; a read error may be responsible. The J gene is TRBJ1-1, the V gene TRBV7-9; D not resolved. The CDR3 runs 12 residues. Germline CDR1 is SEHNR and CDR2 is FQNEAQ (reference sequence). CDR3 region: CASSPLQGHGEF. DNA of the CDR3: TGTGCCAGCAGCCCCCTTCAAGGTCACGGAGAATTT.

The chain couples TRBV10-3 to TRBJ2-5; 12 bases are shared with TRBD2. After removal of 8 bases from V and 5 bases from J, the junction contained 9 bases not matched to a gene. CDR1 and CDR2 (germline): ENHRY, SYGVKD. CDR3 size: 15 residues. The DNA for the CDR3 is TGTGCCATCGGGAGGACTAGCGGGACCCTGGAGACCCAGTACTTC. Its translation: CAIGRTSGTLETQYF.

The J gene is TRBJ2-7, the V gene TRBV5-1; D is ambiguous. Looked up from germline, CDR1 is SGHRS and CDR2 is YFSETQ. With 4 bases removed from V and 4 bases from J, the gap between germline ends came to 9 bases. The CDR3 is made up of 12 amino acids. For the CDR3, the DNA is TGCGCCAGCAGCCTAGGAGAGTACGAGCAGTACTTC. It translates to CASSLGEYEQYF.

The chain employs TRBV19 and TRBJ1-2, with D unresolved. This CDR3 contains 13 residues. Germline V gene sequence: CDR1 LNHDA, CDR2 SQIVND (reference sequence). Trimming pared 4 bases from V and 4 bases from J, leaving 10 bases between. The CDR3 coding sequence is TGTGCCAGTAGTAAGGACGAACTCTATGGCTACACCTTC. It specifies CASSKDELYGYTF.

This clonotype was observed many times. The rearrangement uses TRBV12-3 or TRBV12-4 and TRBJ2-7; 8 nucleotides match TRBD1. There are 13 residues in the CDR3. J gave up 0 bases and V 6 bases, and 1 base lay outside the gene matches. Here the CDR3 reads CASRGTGSYEQYF. CDR3 nucleotide sequence: TGTGCCAGCAGGGGGACAGGCTCCTACGAGCAGTACTTC.

This clonotype was seen ten or more times. The chain combines TRBV6-2 or TRBV6-3 with TRBJ2-1, with a tentative D call TRBD1 (5 bases). Germline V gives CDR1 MNHEY, CDR2 SVGEGT. V lost 2 bases, J lost 8 bases, and 10 bases lay in between. This CDR3 has 13 residues. CDR3 nucleotides: TGTGCCAGCAGTTACCCAGGGTCCGATGAGCAGTTCTTC. It specifies CASSYPGSDEQFF.

The chain links TRBV11-2 to TRBJ2-7, with D perhaps being TRBD1 or TRBD2 (6 bases each). The CDR3 length is 14 residues. Trimming removed 5 bases from V and 2 bases from J, with 13 bases in between. CDR1 and CDR2 from the germline V gene are SGHAT and FQNNGV. CDR3 loop: CASSPWRDTYEQYF. CDR3 bases: TGTGCCAGCAGCCCCTGGCGGGACACCTACGAGCAGTACTTC.

V and J are TRBV20-1 and TRBJ2-7; 7 bases agree with TRBD1. Germline V CDR1 and CDR2: DFQATT, SNEGSKA (reference sequence). This CDR3 is 14 amino acids long. Trimming removed 5 bases from V and 3 bases from J; junction bases left unmatched: 10. For the CDR3, the DNA is TGCAGTGCTTTACAGGGGTTTGGGGACTACGAGCAGTACTTC. Its translation: CSALQGFGDYEQYF.

The V call is TRBV6-4, the J call TRBJ2-2; TRBD1 is a possible D gene (6 bases). There are 15 residues in the CDR3. The germline V and J ends were trimmed by 3 bases and 3 bases, with 11 bases remaining between them. Germline values: CDR1 MRHNA, CDR2 SNTAGT. Here the CDR3 reads CASSEGPGDTGELFF. The CDR3 DNA is TGTGCCAGCAGTGAGGGCCCAGGGGACACCGGGGAGCTGTTTTTT.

J is TRBJ1-1 and V is TRBV12-3 or TRBV12-4, with D possibly TRBD1 on 5 matching bases. V was pared by 3 bases and J by 9 bases, with 17 bases between. The CDR3 extends over 14 amino acids. DNA of the CDR3: TGTGCCAGCAGTTTCCTGGGGCAGGGAAGGAAAGCTTTCTTT. Protein product: CASSFLGQGRKAFF.

This clonotype was detected a few times. V gene TRBV6-2 or TRBV6-3 combines with J gene TRBJ2-2; TRBD1 agrees at 8 bases. The V and J ends lost 4 bases and 5 bases, in that order; junction bases with no gene match: 6. The CDR3 has 15 amino acids. Looked up from germline, CDR1 is MNHEY and CDR2 is SVGEGT. This chain's CDR3 is CASSSGGQGTGELFF. The CDR3 nucleotides are TGTGCCAGCAGTTCAGGGGGCCAGGGGACCGGGGAGCTGTTTTTT.

This clonotype was seen only a few times. The chain joins TRBV27 to TRBJ1-6; the D gene is possibly TRBD1 (6 bases). The CDR3 length is 16 residues. Germline lookup yields CDR1 MNHEY and CDR2 SMNVEV (reference sequence). V was trimmed by 3 bases and J by 0 bases, leaving 9 bases between them. The CDR3 loop reads CASSLAQGSYNSPLHF. CDR3 bases: TGTGCCAGCAGTTTGGCACAGGGCTCCTATAATTCACCCCTCCACTTT.

On this clonotype: A junction boundary mismatches the germline segment, possibly from a read error. The genes are TRBV6-1 and TRBJ1-1; the match to TRBD1 covers 12 bases. This CDR3 has 13 amino acids. Germline assignment: CDR1 MNHNS and CDR2 SASEGT. The CDR3 reads CASSSGTGGPPTF. In DNA, the CDR3 is TGTGCCAGCAGCTCCGGGACAGGGGGCCCACCGACATTT.